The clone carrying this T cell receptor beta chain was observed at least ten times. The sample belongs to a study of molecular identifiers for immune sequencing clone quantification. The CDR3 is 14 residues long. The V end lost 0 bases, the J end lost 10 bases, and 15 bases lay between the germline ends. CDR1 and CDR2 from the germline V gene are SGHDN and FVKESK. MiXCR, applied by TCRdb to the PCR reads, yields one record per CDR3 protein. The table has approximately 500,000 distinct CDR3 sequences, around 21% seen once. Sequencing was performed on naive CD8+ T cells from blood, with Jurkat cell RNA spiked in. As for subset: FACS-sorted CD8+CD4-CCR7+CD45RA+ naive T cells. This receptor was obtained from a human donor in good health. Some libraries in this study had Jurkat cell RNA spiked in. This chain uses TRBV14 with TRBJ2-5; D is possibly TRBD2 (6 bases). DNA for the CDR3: TGTGCCAGCAGCCAAGAGGAGGAGGTCGGGGGCCAGTACTTC. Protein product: CASSQEEEVGGQYF.